These 3 T cell receptor beta chains share one sample of origin, sequenced in a study of post-analysis software for immune sequencing data. Antigens of these TCRs are unknown. The study's findings and limits: In patients, a few TRBV segments were more frequent than in controls, with TRBV5-6, TRBV5-1 and TRBV20-1 among them.

Unique-molecular-identifier-tagged TCR beta cDNA libraries were used. MiXCR was run by TCRdb on the PCR reads, yielding one entry per CDR3 protein. The sample has 350,000 to 500,000 distinct CDR3 sequences; over 30% are singletons. Sequenced material: blood. The receptors originated from a girl aged 2 to 9 with multiple sclerosis.

About this clonotype itself: This may stem from a read error, because a much larger clone lies one nucleotide away. The chain combines TRBV5-8 with TRBJ2-1, with a possible D match to TRBD1 (6 bases). The DNA end is more similar to TRBJ2-7, so the J call may be wrong. Germline CDR1 SGHTS, CDR2 YDEGEE. The CDR3 loop spans 15 amino acids. The CDR3 spells CASSSGTSSYNEQYF. The CDR3 coding sequence is TGTGCCAGCAGCTCCGGGACATCTTCCTACAATGAGCAGTACTTC.

The rearrangement links TRBV29-1 to TRBJ2-1, with unresolved D. The germline CDR1 and CDR2 sequences are SQVTM and ANQGSEA. The V and J ends lost 3 bases and 9 bases respectively, with 15 bases between them. The CDR3 consists of 13 residues. CDR3 DNA: TGCAGCGTTGATTGGCCGCCCGGCATTGAGCAGTTCTTC. Residues: CSVDWPPGIEQFF.

CDR3 sequence: CASSRNVGYGRRRKNEKLFF. For the CDR3, the DNA is TGTGCCAGCAGCCGAAATGTCGGGTACGGTCGACGAAGGAAGAATGAAAAACTGTTTTTT. This chain joins TRBV28 and TRBJ1-4; D is unresolved. Trimming took off 6 bases at V and 5 bases at J, with 31 bases between the two ends. CDR1 is MDHEN and CDR2 is SYDVKM in the germline V gene. The CDR3 runs 20 residues.